What follows is one T cell receptor (beta chain) and its context. The participants were between about 18 and 95 years old and came from 20 to 30 US areas. Each participant's cohort was designated according to participant-reported clinical history. Symptom resolution, clearance, or two negative PCRs marked the recovered donors of Cohort 3. These data are taken from a study of blood T cell repertoires in COVID-19. The wider study: Sites in the United States, Italy and Spain provided acute and convalescent COVID-19 samples.

The repertoire was sequenced with immunoSEQ multiplex PCR; TCRdb's copy has only in-frame clones and lacks some. This table has more than 200,000 clones, more than 75% appearing once. Trimming removed 4 bases at V and 3 bases at J, with 21 bases between. This CDR3 has 17 amino acids. Germline V CDR1 and CDR2: LGHDT, YNNKEL (reference sequence). The origin of this receptor is a man between 35 and 55 years old who had recovered from COVID-19. The chain joins TRBV3-1 (or the pseudogene TRBV3-2) to TRBJ1-1; D is possibly TRBD1 (5 bases). Input material: PBMCs or T cells enriched from blood (not recorded which). The CDR3 reads CASSRLGGSAGDTEAFF. CDR3 nucleotide sequence: TGTGCCAGCAGCCGGCTTGGGGGTTCGGCGGGGGACACTGAAGCTTTCTTT.